This record looks at one T cell receptor (beta chain) sequence and its context. The CDR3 regions of TCR beta were amplified from RNA transcripts. First-round RT-PCR of the TCR CDR3 relied on the HTBI primer set. TCRdb reprocessed the multiplex PCR reads via MiXCR and lists one record per CDR3 protein. The data hold roughly 580,000 distinct CDR3 sequences, with just over 45% observed a single time. The data were obtained in a study of T cells in Graves' hyperthyroidism and ophthalmopathy. The hyperthyroidism was newly diagnosed and had lasted under 2 months; the patients were aged 18 to 65. Germline CDR1 and CDR2: LNHDA and SQIVND (reference sequence). The junction had 9 bases not matched to a gene; V was cut back by 6 bases and J by 7 bases. The CDR3 has 13 residues.

The chain recombines TRBV19 with TRBJ2-7, with 7 nucleotides matching TRBD1. This clonotype was obtained from a woman between 18 and 29 years old with Graves' hyperthyroidism. The sequenced sample was peripheral blood or thyroid tissue (not recorded which). The chain's CDR3 is CASRDRRSREQYF. The CDR3 coding sequence is TGTGCCAGTAGGGACAGGCGCTCTCGGGAGCAGTACTTC.